This T cell receptor beta chain was captured by sequencing in a study of blood T cell repertoires in COVID-19 (dated by TCRdb to 2018 to 2020). Background for the entire study: Samples from collaborators originated in the United States, Italy and Spain and spanned both the acute and convalescent phases of COVID-19. The prospective study material was composed of cDNA or gDNA derived from T cells, B-cell-depleted T cells, or PBMCs. Subjects who had been exposed to COVID-19, were actively infected with it, or had recovered from it provided the deeply sampled blood TCRbeta repertoires that made up the dataset. The repertoires were released in a freely available public database meant as a resource for research on the immune response to SARS-CoV-2. Samples were obtained from the ongoing ImmuneRACE study (first 160 participants) and from 1,254 subjects provided by 6 global collaborators. Nearly every sample came with metadata listing a de-identified subject ID, COVID-19 status, age in years and sex. Where available, HLA class I and class II types were obtained from metadata supplied by the sample provider rather than from assay-based typing. On the study overall, not on this receptor specifically: Clinical and demographic metadata were provided uncurated, with the amount varying by source and participant.

TCRbeta CDR3 regions were amplified from genomic DNA by means of the immunoSEQ Assay, a bias-controlled multiplex PCR. For the original study's pipeline: The number of nucleated cells in each sample was estimated by amplification of reference gene primers within the assay. Sequence reads were collapsed and filtered to measure the absolute abundance of every unique TCRbeta CDR3 rearrangement. For each sample, productive Simpson clonality was calculated as the square root of Simpson's diversity index over productive rearrangements. TCRdb limited this immuneACCESS table to in-frame rearrangements with V and J called. A share of clones is missing; checked studies link under half to unresolved V genes, and the rest is unexplained. That table furnishes V, J and clone size, whereas the DNA furnished D and trimming. Recorded for this sample are over 30,000 clones; approximately 83% of them occurred a single time. Around 17% of the sample is taken by the ten largest.

The collaborating institutions used their own protocols to collect whole blood in K2EDTA tubes. For TCRbeta analysis, collaborators shipped samples as frozen whole blood, isolated PBMCs, or DNA extracted from either of those sample types. For this clone: No antigen is known for it. Base qualities are not recorded, but no much larger clone differs from it by a single base.

The CDR3 numbers 18 residues from cysteine through phenylalanine. The retained sequence is limited to the CDR3, 54 bases, with the frame set at the first base. CDR1 and CDR2 are read off the germline V gene as MDHEN and SYDVKM. Trimming leaves V shorter by 3 bases and J shorter by 5 bases, with the junction holding 10 bases beyond the gene matches. In this chain, TRBV28 is recombined with TRBJ2-3; the central 14 bases match TRBD2. The receptor's source is a woman aged 55-69 years with active COVID-19. The material sequenced was peripheral blood. Here the CDR3 is given as CASSFAPAGLAGVDTQYF. The DNA reads TGTGCCAGCAGTTTTGCCCCTGCGGGACTAGCGGGGGTAGATACGCAGTATTTT. The reference TRBV28 and TRBJ2-3 proteins fill in what lies around the CDR3, so the full variable domain reads DVKVTQSSRYLVKRTGEKVFLECVQDMDHENMFWYRQDPGLGLRLIYFSYDVKMKEKGDIPEGYSVSREKKERFSLILESASTNQTSMYLCASSFAPAGLAGVDTQYFGPGTRLTVL.